Ten or more counts support the clone carrying this T cell receptor (beta chain). This sample stems from a study of blood T cells in healthy people across ages. Combining a sample-barcoded 5' primer with a J-beta primer mix, a second PCR ran for roughly 7 to 11 cycles. Using its own MiXCR run on the 5' RACE reads, TCRdb lists one record per CDR3 protein. The data show around 790,000 distinct CDR3 sequences, roughly 44% seen once. The sequence came from a man aged 55 to 70 in good health. The material sequenced was blood.

The CDR3 protein is CSARPGLQETQYF. DNA of the CDR3: TGCAGCGCCCGCCCCGGACTCCAAGAGACCCAGTACTTC. V gene TRBV20-1 combines with J gene TRBJ2-5, with D possibly matching TRBD2 (5 bases). The CDR3 consists of 13 residues. Germline V lookup: CDR1 DFQATT, CDR2 SNEGSKA (reference sequence).